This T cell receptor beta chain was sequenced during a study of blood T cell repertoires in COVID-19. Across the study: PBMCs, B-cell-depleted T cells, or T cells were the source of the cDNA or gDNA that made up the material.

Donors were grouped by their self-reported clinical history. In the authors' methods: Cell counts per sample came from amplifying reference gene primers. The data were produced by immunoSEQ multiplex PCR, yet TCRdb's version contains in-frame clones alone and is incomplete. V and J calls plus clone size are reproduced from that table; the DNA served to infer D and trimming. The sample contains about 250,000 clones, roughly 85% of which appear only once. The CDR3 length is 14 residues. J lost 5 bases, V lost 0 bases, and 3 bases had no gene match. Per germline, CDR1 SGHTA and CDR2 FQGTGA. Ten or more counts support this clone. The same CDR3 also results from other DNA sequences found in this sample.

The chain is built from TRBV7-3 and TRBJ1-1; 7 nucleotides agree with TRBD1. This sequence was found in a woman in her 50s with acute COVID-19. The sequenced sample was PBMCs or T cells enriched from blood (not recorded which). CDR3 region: CASSLTQGITEAFF. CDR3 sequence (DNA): TGTGCCAGCAGCTTAACACAGGGGATAACTGAAGCTTTCTTT.